The rows below give T cell receptor beta chains drawn from one sample of a study of blood T cell repertoires in COVID-19. This table comes from immunoSEQ multiplex PCR, and its TCRdb copy is limited to in-frame clones, with some not included. The sample has fewer than 150,000 clones, approximately 83% seen once. Sequences were obtained from peripheral blood. The receptors derive from a woman aged 45-65 years who had recovered from COVID-19. Each CDR3 is given with its conserved first and last residue. The D gene is left open where the match is weak. Size tells how often a clone was seen (once, few, many) or the class of an expanded clone, and some rows leave it out.

j_gene: TRBJ2-7; abundance: .; d_gene: .; v_gene: TRBV7-2; CDR3nt: TGTGCCAGCAGCTTAGTCCCCTCCGGAGAGGGGGGGCACTACGAGCAGTACTTC; CDR3aa: CASSLVPSGEGGHYEQYF
j_gene: TRBJ2-1; abundance: .; d_gene: .; v_gene: TRBV7-2; CDR3nt: TGTGCCAGCAGCTTAGCTAGCAATGAGCAGTTCTTC; CDR3aa: CASSLASNEQFF
j_gene: TRBJ2-1; abundance: .; d_gene: .; v_gene: TRBV6-5; CDR3nt: TGTGCCAGCAGTTCCCAGAATGAGCAGTTCTTC; CDR3aa: CASSSQNEQFF
j_gene: TRBJ1-2; abundance: .; d_gene: .; v_gene: TRBV5-4; CDR3nt: TGTGCCAGCAGCCAGCGGGCCGACTATGGCTACACCTTC; CDR3aa: CASSQRADYGYTF
j_gene: TRBJ2-2; abundance: .; d_gene: .; v_gene: TRBV14; CDR3nt: TGTGCCAGCAGCCCCGGGTTCTACGGGGAGCTGTTTTTT; CDR3aa: CASSPGFYGELFF
j_gene: TRBJ1-2; abundance: .; d_gene: .; v_gene: TRBV2; CDR3nt: TGTGCCAGCACGCTTTTACCGGGTTCCTATGGCTACACCTTC; CDR3aa: CASTLLPGSYGYTF
j_gene: TRBJ1-2; abundance: once; d_gene: TRBD1; v_gene: TRBV5-5; CDR3nt: TGTGCCAGCAGCATACGGACAGGGAATACTAACTATGGCTACACCTTC; CDR3aa: CASSIRTGNTNYGYTF
j_gene: TRBJ1-3; abundance: .; d_gene: .; v_gene: TRBV5-1; CDR3nt: TGCGCCAGCAGCCTAGGAACGAGGGATAGCTCTGGAAACACCATATATTTT; CDR3aa: CASSLGTRDSSGNTIYF
j_gene: TRBJ1-5; abundance: .; d_gene: .; v_gene: TRBV6-5; CDR3nt: TGTGCCAGCAGTTTCCGACAGTCTGAGCCCCAGCATTTT; CDR3aa: CASSFRQSEPQHF
j_gene: TRBJ1-2; abundance: few; d_gene: .; v_gene: TRBV19; CDR3nt: TGTGCCAGTAGTACCCCCCGCGGCCCTGGCTATGGCTACACCTTC; CDR3aa: CASSTPRGPGYGYTF
j_gene: TRBJ2-3; abundance: few; d_gene: .; v_gene: TRBV30; CDR3nt: TGTGCCTGGTCGCGGCGGCGAGGGGATACGCAGTATTTT; CDR3aa: CAWSRRRGDTQYF
j_gene: TRBJ1-2; abundance: once; d_gene: .; v_gene: TRBV20-1; CDR3nt: TGCAGTGCTAGTCCCGGGGGGAGGTTTTCTTACACCTTC; CDR3aa: CSASPGGRFSYTF
j_gene: TRBJ2-7; abundance: .; d_gene: .; v_gene: TRBV19; CDR3nt: TGTGCCAGTAGTATGATTAGCGACATCTTTCCCTCCTACGAGCAGTACTTC; CDR3aa: CASSMISDIFPSYEQYF
j_gene: TRBJ1-3; abundance: once; d_gene: TRBD1; v_gene: TRBV30; CDR3nt: TGTGCCGGAGCCCGGGACAGGGTATTTGGGTTAAACTCTGGAAACACCATATATTTT; CDR3aa: CAGARDRVFGLNSGNTIYF
j_gene: TRBJ2-7; abundance: .; d_gene: TRBD1; v_gene: TRBV6-2/TRBV6-3; CDR3nt: TGTGCCAGCAGTTACTCGGGCAGGGGGCGAACCAACGAGCAGTACTTC; CDR3aa: CASSYSGRGRTNEQYF
j_gene: TRBJ1-5; abundance: few; d_gene: .; v_gene: TRBV21-1; CDR3nt: TGTGCCAGCAGCAAAGATAACACCCCCGAAGGGGTAGGACAGCCCCAGCATTTT; CDR3aa: CASSKDNTPEGVGQPQHF
j_gene: TRBJ2-3; abundance: once; d_gene: TRBD1; v_gene: TRBV12-5; CDR3nt: TGTGCTAGTGGTCGACAGGGGGGTAGCACAGATACGCAGTATTTT; CDR3aa: CASGRQGGSTDTQYF
j_gene: TRBJ2-7; abundance: .; d_gene: TRBD2; v_gene: TRBV2; CDR3nt: TGTGCCAGCAGCGAGACTAGCAGTTCCTACGAGCAGTACTTC; CDR3aa: CASSETSSSYEQYF
j_gene: TRBJ2-4; abundance: .; d_gene: TRBD2; v_gene: TRBV11-2; CDR3nt: TGTGCCAGCAGCTCCTACGGGGGGATGGACATTCAGTACTTC; CDR3aa: CASSSYGGMDIQYF
j_gene: TRBJ2-1; abundance: .; d_gene: .; v_gene: TRBV7-2; CDR3nt: TGTGCCAGCAGCACTGGGACTCCGAACGTCAATGAGCAGTTCTTC; CDR3aa: CASSTGTPNVNEQFF
j_gene: TRBJ1-1; abundance: .; d_gene: .; v_gene: TRBV7-9; CDR3nt: TGTGCCAGCAGACGACAGTTAAACACTGAAGCTTTCTTT; CDR3aa: CASRRQLNTEAFF
j_gene: TRBJ1-5; abundance: .; d_gene: TRBD1; v_gene: TRBV27; CDR3nt: TGTGCCAGCAGTCTAGGACAGGGGGAACTCCCATTTTATAGCAATCAGCCCCAGCATTTT; CDR3aa: CASSLGQGELPFYSNQPQHF
j_gene: TRBJ1-2; abundance: .; d_gene: TRBD1; v_gene: TRBV9; CDR3nt: TGTGCCAGCAGCCGCCGGGACAGGGGGGACTATGGCTACACCTTC; CDR3aa: CASSRRDRGDYGYTF
j_gene: TRBJ1-2; abundance: .; d_gene: TRBD1; v_gene: TRBV2; CDR3nt: TGTGCCAGCGGGGGACAGCTGACCGGGGGCTACACCTTC; CDR3aa: CASGGQLTGGYTF
j_gene: TRBJ1-1; abundance: .; d_gene: TRBD1; v_gene: TRBV19; CDR3nt: TGTGCCAGTAGTATCAGGGGGCGGATTTTACTGGAGAACACTGAAGCTTTCTTT; CDR3aa: CASSIRGRILLENTEAFF
j_gene: TRBJ2-1; abundance: .; d_gene: TRBD2; v_gene: TRBV5-1; CDR3nt: TGCGCCAGCAGCTTGGGGACTAGCGGGAACAATGAGCAGTTCTTC; CDR3aa: CASSLGTSGNNEQFF
j_gene: TRBJ2-3; abundance: .; d_gene: .; v_gene: TRBV20-1; CDR3nt: TGCAGTGCTAGAGCCCCGGATACGCAGTATTTT; CDR3aa: CSARAPDTQYF
j_gene: TRBJ1-2; abundance: few; d_gene: .; v_gene: TRBV6-5; CDR3nt: TGTGCCAGCAGTTTCGAGGACAGATATGGCTACACCTTC; CDR3aa: CASSFEDRYGYTF
j_gene: TRBJ2-1; abundance: .; d_gene: .; v_gene: TRBV3-1/TRBV3-2; CDR3nt: TGTGCCAGCAGCCAAGCCCGACAGCAGAGCTCCTACAATGAGCAGTTCTTC; CDR3aa: CASSQARQQSSYNEQFF
j_gene: TRBJ2-5; abundance: .; d_gene: TRBD2; v_gene: TRBV4-3; CDR3nt: TGCGCCAGCAGCCGGAAGCCCGGGACTAGCCGCGAGACCCAGTACTTC; CDR3aa: CASSRKPGTSRETQYF
j_gene: TRBJ2-7; abundance: .; d_gene: TRBD2; v_gene: TRBV5-1; CDR3nt: TGCGCCAGCAGCTTAGTAGCGGGAGTCGTCTACGAGCAGTACTTC; CDR3aa: CASSLVAGVVYEQYF
j_gene: TRBJ1-1; abundance: .; d_gene: .; v_gene: TRBV2; CDR3nt: TGTTGCCTACTCAGGCCCCACGGCGGGGAAGCTTTCTTT; CDR3aa: CCLLRPHGGEAFF
j_gene: TRBJ2-3; abundance: once; d_gene: TRBD2; v_gene: TRBV20-1; CDR3nt: TGCAGTGCTAGTAGTGCGGGGGGATTGACAGATACGCAGTATTTT; CDR3aa: CSASSAGGLTDTQYF
j_gene: TRBJ2-3; abundance: .; d_gene: TRBD1; v_gene: TRBV9; CDR3nt: TGTGCCAGCAGCGCGACTGGACAGGGGGCAGATACGCAGTATTTT; CDR3aa: CASSATGQGADTQYF
j_gene: TRBJ1-2; abundance: .; d_gene: TRBD1; v_gene: TRBV27; CDR3nt: TGTGCCAGCAGCCGGGACAGGGGGCGTCATGGCTACACCTTC; CDR3aa: CASSRDRGRHGYTF
j_gene: TRBJ2-5; abundance: .; d_gene: TRBD2; v_gene: TRBV5-6; CDR3nt: TGTGCCAGCAGCAGTTCACTAGCGGGGGGGCGATTAGGAGAGACCCAGTACTTC; CDR3aa: CASSSSLAGGRLGETQYF
j_gene: TRBJ2-7; abundance: many; d_gene: .; v_gene: TRBV7-9; CDR3nt: TGTGCCAGCAGCTTAGCGGAGGGTCTTGGGGCCTACGAGCAGTACTTC; CDR3aa: CASSLAEGLGAYEQYF
j_gene: TRBJ2-7; abundance: .; d_gene: .; v_gene: TRBV7-2; CDR3nt: TGTGCCAGCAGTGAGGTGGCTGATACCTACGAGCAGTACTTC; CDR3aa: CASSEVADTYEQYF
j_gene: TRBJ2-7; abundance: .; d_gene: .; v_gene: TRBV7-9; CDR3nt: TGTGCCAGCAGCTTCCCTAGTACTGAGCAGTACTTC; CDR3aa: CASSFPSTEQYF
j_gene: TRBJ2-5; abundance: once; d_gene: .; v_gene: TRBV5-4; CDR3nt: TGTGCCAGCAGCTCCGGGGAGACCCAGTACTTC; CDR3aa: CASSSGETQYF
j_gene: TRBJ2-1; abundance: .; d_gene: TRBD1; v_gene: TRBV13; CDR3nt: TGTGCCAGCAGCCTTAGGACAGGGGCCTACAATGAGCAGTTCTTC; CDR3aa: CASSLRTGAYNEQFF
j_gene: TRBJ2-3; abundance: .; d_gene: TRBD2; v_gene: TRBV27; CDR3nt: TGTGCCAGCAGACCTAGCGGGGGGGCCCCCACAGATACGCAGTATTTT; CDR3aa: CASRPSGGAPTDTQYF
j_gene: TRBJ1-2; abundance: .; d_gene: .; v_gene: TRBV5-1; CDR3nt: TGCGCCAGCAGCCTCGGGACATACTATGGCTACACCTTC; CDR3aa: CASSLGTYYGYTF
j_gene: TRBJ2-5; abundance: .; d_gene: TRBD1; v_gene: TRBV30; CDR3nt: TGTGCCTGGAGGGGAACTACAACCGACAGGGGGTTAGAGACCCAGTACTTC; CDR3aa: CAWRGTTTDRGLETQYF
j_gene: TRBJ2-6; abundance: .; d_gene: .; v_gene: TRBV18; CDR3nt: TGTGCCAGCTCATATGGGCAGCCTGGGGCCAACGTCCTGACTTTC; CDR3aa: CASSYGQPGANVLTF
j_gene: TRBJ2-3; abundance: .; d_gene: .; v_gene: TRBV7-2; CDR3nt: TGTGCCAGCAGCATAAGTGGTTCAGCGGTTGCATCGGGTACGCAGTATTTT; CDR3aa: CASSISGSAVASGTQYF
j_gene: TRBJ2-3; abundance: .; d_gene: TRBD2; v_gene: TRBV6-2/TRBV6-3; CDR3nt: TGTGCCAGCAGTCACCCTACTAGCGGGAGCACAGATACGCAGTATTTT; CDR3aa: CASSHPTSGSTDTQYF
j_gene: TRBJ2-2; abundance: .; d_gene: .; v_gene: TRBV11-2; CDR3nt: TGTGCCAGCAGCTTAGGTATATCCGGGGAGCTGTTTTTT; CDR3aa: CASSLGISGELFF
j_gene: TRBJ1-5; abundance: once; d_gene: .; v_gene: TRBV19; CDR3nt: TGTGCCAGTACCCCTCGTAGTGGCGGGCGCAATCAGCCCCAGCATTTT; CDR3aa: CASTPRSGGRNQPQHF
j_gene: TRBJ2-1; abundance: .; d_gene: .; v_gene: TRBV7-8; CDR3nt: TGTGCCAGCAGCTTAATGTCAGTTAATGAGCAGTTCTTC; CDR3aa: CASSLMSVNEQFF
j_gene: TRBJ2-5; abundance: .; d_gene: TRBD2; v_gene: TRBV11-3; CDR3nt: TGTGCCAGCGGGAGGGGACTCCCCCAAGAGACCCAGTACTTC; CDR3aa: CASGRGLPQETQYF
j_gene: TRBJ2-1; abundance: .; d_gene: .; v_gene: TRBV6-5; CDR3nt: TGTGCCAGCAGTTACGGGCAGGGCTCGGGCAATGAGCAGTTCTTC; CDR3aa: CASSYGQGSGNEQFF
j_gene: TRBJ1-5; abundance: .; d_gene: .; v_gene: TRBV7-3; CDR3nt: TGTGCCAGCAGCTTCCGGCAGGGGAATCAGCCCCAGCATTTT; CDR3aa: CASSFRQGNQPQHF
j_gene: TRBJ1-1; abundance: .; d_gene: TRBD1; v_gene: TRBV7-9; CDR3nt: TGTGCCAGCAGCCGAGGGGACAGGAACACTGAAGCTTTCTTT; CDR3aa: CASSRGDRNTEAFF
j_gene: TRBJ1-5; abundance: .; d_gene: TRBD1; v_gene: TRBV2; CDR3nt: TGTGCCAGCAGTAAACAGGGGGCGGTTCAGCCCCAGCATTTT; CDR3aa: CASSKQGAVQPQHF
j_gene: TRBJ2-7; abundance: .; d_gene: .; v_gene: TRBV4-2; CDR3nt: TGTGCCAGCAGCCAAGACTCCGCGAGGTACTTC; CDR3aa: CASSQDSARYF
j_gene: TRBJ1-3; abundance: .; d_gene: .; v_gene: TRBV9; CDR3nt: TGTGCCAGCAGCGCGACAGGTATCTCTGGAAACACCATATATTTT; CDR3aa: CASSATGISGNTIYF
j_gene: TRBJ2-5; abundance: .; d_gene: .; v_gene: TRBV20-1; CDR3nt: TGCAGTGCAGTCAGGCAAGAGACCCAGTACTTC; CDR3aa: CSAVRQETQYF